Described below is a single T cell receptor beta chain sequence and its context. Its target is not known. The record originates from a study of a mutant IDH1 vaccine in newly diagnosed glioma. The overall study: Treated individuals were around 60% male and about 38% female, averaging roughly 38 years of age. Notes on the study in general: The study observed vaccine-induced immune responses in 93.3% of patients.

V was clipped by 1 base and J by 5 bases; unmatched bases: 4. Germline V gene data show CDR1 as LNHDA and CDR2 as SQIVND (reference sequence). The CDR3 is 14 amino acids. Only in-frame clones appear in the TCRdb table, and some are missing; sequencing was by immunoSEQ multiplex PCR. The table has about 88,000 clones, roughly 87% seen once. Time point indicated: baseline, week 1 (first vaccination visit). Noted treatment: pre-vaccination baseline after standard-of-care therapy. The chain links TRBV19 to TRBJ2-5; 7 positions match TRBD2. The sample here was PBMCs, taken from a glioma patient treated with radiotherapy, temozolomide or both. The source is a man between 35 and 55 years old with glioma. Some clones in this sample may be carry-over from other donors' samples. CDR3 DNA: TGTGCCAGTAGTATAGGGGGAGGGGCGGAGACCCAGTACTTC. It yields the protein CASSIGGGAETQYF. Filled out from reference TRBV19 and TRBJ2-5, the complete variable domain reads DGGITQSPKYLFRKEGQNVTLSCEQNLNHDAMYWYRQDPGQGLRLIYYSQIVNDFQKGDIAEGYSVSREKKESFPLTVTSAQKNPTAFYLCASSIGGGAETQYFGPGTRLLVL.